The TCR beta chain under discussion was sequenced for a study of cytomegalovirus exposure and HLA in healthy donors. General observations from the study: Reportedly, diagnosis of cytomegalovirus status by the classifier showed high specificity and sensitivity.

In the case of this clone: Its antigen is currently unknown.

The method was immunoSEQ multiplex PCR; TCRdb's version includes in-frame clones alone and lacks a portion of them. The table records more than 85,000 clones, less than 95% of them present only once. The CDR3 sequence is 15 residues long. Trimming removed 0 bases from V and 3 bases from J, with 10 bases in between. CDR1 and CDR2 from the germline V gene are SGHVS and FQNEAQ. This TCR was recovered from a woman between 18 and 29 years old in good health and CMV-seronegative. The chain employs TRBV7-8 and TRBJ2-3, with TRBD2 as a possible D gene (7 bases). The sequenced sample consisted of PBMCs. CDR3 sequence reads: CASSLAGGRTDTQYF. The CDR3 nucleotides read TGTGCCAGCAGCTTAGCGGGGGGGCGGACAGATACGCAGTATTTT.